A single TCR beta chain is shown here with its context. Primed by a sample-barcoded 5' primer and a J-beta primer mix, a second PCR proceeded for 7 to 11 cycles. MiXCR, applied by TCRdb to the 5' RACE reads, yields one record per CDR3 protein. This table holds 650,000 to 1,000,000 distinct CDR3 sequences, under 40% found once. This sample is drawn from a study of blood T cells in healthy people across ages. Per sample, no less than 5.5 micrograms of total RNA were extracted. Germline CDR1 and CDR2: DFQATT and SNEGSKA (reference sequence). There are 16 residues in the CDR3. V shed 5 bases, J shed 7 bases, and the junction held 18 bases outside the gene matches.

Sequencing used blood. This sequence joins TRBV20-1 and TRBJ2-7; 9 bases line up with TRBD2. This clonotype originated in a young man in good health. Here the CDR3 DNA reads TGCAGTGCTGGGGACTCGGGTAGCGGGAGCTACAATGAGCAGTACTTC. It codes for CSAGDSGSGSYNEQYF.